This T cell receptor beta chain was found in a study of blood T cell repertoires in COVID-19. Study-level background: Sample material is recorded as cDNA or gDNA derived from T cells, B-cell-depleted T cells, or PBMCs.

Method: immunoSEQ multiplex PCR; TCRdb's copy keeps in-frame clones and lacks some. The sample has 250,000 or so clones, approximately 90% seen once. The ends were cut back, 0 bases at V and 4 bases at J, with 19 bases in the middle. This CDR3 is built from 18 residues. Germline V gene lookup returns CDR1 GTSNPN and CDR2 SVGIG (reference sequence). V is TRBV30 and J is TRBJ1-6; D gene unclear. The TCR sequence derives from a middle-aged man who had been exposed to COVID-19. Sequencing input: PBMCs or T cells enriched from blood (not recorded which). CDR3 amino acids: CAWSVRQSPGDYNSPLHF. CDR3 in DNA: TGTGCCTGGAGTGTACGGCAGTCCCCCGGGGATTATAATTCACCCCTCCACTTT.